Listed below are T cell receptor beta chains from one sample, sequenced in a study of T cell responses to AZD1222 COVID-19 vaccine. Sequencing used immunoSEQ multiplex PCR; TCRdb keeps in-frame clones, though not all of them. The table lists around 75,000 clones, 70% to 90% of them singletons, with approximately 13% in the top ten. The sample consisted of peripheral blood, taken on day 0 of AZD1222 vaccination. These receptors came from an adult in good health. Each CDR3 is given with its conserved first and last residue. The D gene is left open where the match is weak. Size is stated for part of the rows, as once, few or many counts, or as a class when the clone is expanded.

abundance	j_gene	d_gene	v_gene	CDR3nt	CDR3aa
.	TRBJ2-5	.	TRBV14	TGTGCCAGCAGCGGGAGTGGGGATCACCAAGAGACCCAGTACTTC	CASSGSGDHQETQYF
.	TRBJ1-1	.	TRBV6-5	TGTGCCAGCAGTTACTCGGGCAGGGGGAACACTGAAGCTTTCTTT	CASSYSGRGNTEAFF
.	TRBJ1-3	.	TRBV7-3	TGTGCCAGCAGCTCCCGACCCCCGACATCTTCCTCTGGAAACACCATATATTTT	CASSSRPPTSSSGNTIYF
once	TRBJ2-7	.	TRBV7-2	TGTGCCAGCAGCTTAGTTTTTACGGGGGCCTACGAGCAGTACTTC	CASSLVFTGAYEQYF
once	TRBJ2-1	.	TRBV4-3	TGCGCCAGCAGCCAAGATTTTGGTTTTAGGCATGAGCAGTTCTTC	CASSQDFGFRHEQFF
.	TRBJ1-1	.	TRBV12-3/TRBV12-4	TGTGCCACCAAGGGACACCCCGACACTGAAGCTTTCTTT	CATKGHPDTEAFF
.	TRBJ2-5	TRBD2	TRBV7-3	TGTGCCAGCAGCCTGGGACTAGCGGGGGGAGACCCCCGGGAGACCCAGTACTTC	CASSLGLAGGDPRETQYF
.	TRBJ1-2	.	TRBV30	TGTGCCTGGAGTGTAAACGTGGACAGCAATTTCTATGGCTACACCTTC	CAWSVNVDSNFYGYTF
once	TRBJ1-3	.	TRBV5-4	TGTGCCAGCAGCTCTGGAGGGGCGAGGGGGGCCACCATATATTTT	CASSSGGARGATIYF
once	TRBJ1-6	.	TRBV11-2	TGTGCCAGCAGCTTAAGGTGGACGGTCGATTCACCCCTCCACTTT	CASSLRWTVDSPLHF
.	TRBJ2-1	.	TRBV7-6	TGTGCCAGCAGCTCCCCGGGGAATGAGCAGTTCTTC	CASSSPGNEQFF
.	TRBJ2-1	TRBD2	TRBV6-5	TGTGCCAGCTCGAGCGGGGTCTCCTACAATGAGCAGTTCTTC	CASSSGVSYNEQFF
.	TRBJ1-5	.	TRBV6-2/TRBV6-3	TGTGCCAGCAGTTTGTATGGACAAGGTAATCAGCCCCAGCATTTT	CASSLYGQGNQPQHF
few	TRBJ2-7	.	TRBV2	TGTGCCAGCAGCTACAGGTACGAGCAGTACTTC	CASSYRYEQYF
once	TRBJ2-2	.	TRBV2	TGTGCCAGCAGTGAAATGCTAGCGTCCAACACCGGGGAGCTGTTTTTT	CASSEMLASNTGELFF
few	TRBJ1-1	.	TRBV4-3	TGCGCCAGCAGCCATGCAGGGTTTGGGGAGTCAGGGGACACTGAAGCTTTCTTT	CASSHAGFGESGDTEAFF
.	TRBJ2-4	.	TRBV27	TGTGCCAGCAGTTTTGTGGGCGGGGACCCAAAAAACATTCAGTACTTC	CASSFVGGDPKNIQYF
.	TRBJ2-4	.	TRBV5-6	TGTGCCAGCAGCGAAAAGACAGGATGGGGAAACATTCAGTACTTC	CASSEKTGWGNIQYF
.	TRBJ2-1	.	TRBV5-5	TGTGCCAGCAGCTTGTATCCGAACAATGAGCAGTTCTTC	CASSLYPNNEQFF
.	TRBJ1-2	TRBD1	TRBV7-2	TGTGCCAGCAGCTTCGGACAGGGGGAGAACTATGGCTACACCTTC	CASSFGQGENYGYTF
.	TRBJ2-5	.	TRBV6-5	TGTGCCAGCAGGCAAGGCCTAGCCCCCGAGACCCAGTACTTC	CASRQGLAPETQYF
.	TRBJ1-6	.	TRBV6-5	TGTGCCAGCAGTTACTCAGGTTCACCCCTCCACTTT	CASSYSGSPLHF
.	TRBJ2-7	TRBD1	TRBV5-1	TGCGCCAGCAGCATAGAATCACAGGGGTGGGGCGAGCAGTACTTC	CASSIESQGWGEQYF
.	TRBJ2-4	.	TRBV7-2	TGTGCCAGCAGCCCGGGCCGGGGACAAAACATTCAGTACTTC	CASSPGRGQNIQYF
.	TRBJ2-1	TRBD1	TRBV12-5	TGTGCTAGTGGCCTGGGACAGGGAGCGATGGGTGAGCAGTTCTTC	CASGLGQGAMGEQFF
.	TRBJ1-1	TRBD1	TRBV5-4	TGTGCCAGCAGCCCCGGGAGGGAGGACAGGGAAGCTTTCTTT	CASSPGREDREAFF
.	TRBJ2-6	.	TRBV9	TGTGCCAGCAGCGTAGGGTCTGGGGCCAACGTCCTGACTTTC	CASSVGSGANVLTF
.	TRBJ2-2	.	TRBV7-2	TGTGCCAGCAGCTTATTTGGACAACTCGGGGAGCTGTTTTTT	CASSLFGQLGELFF
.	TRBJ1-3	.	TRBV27	TGTGCCAGCAGGCCAACAGGTGGCGGGGGAAACACCATATATTTT	CASRPTGGGGNTIYF
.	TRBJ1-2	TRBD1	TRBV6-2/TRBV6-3	TGTGCCAGCAGTTCAACCTCGGACAGGGCCGACAACTATGGCTACACCTTC	CASSSTSDRADNYGYTF
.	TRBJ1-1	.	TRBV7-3	TGTGCCAGCAGCCCCTATGGCAGGAAGAACACTGAAGCTTTCTTT	CASSPYGRKNTEAFF
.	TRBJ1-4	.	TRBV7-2	TGTGCCAGCAGCCCACAAGGGGGGACCGGAACGGGAAAACTGTTTTTT	CASSPQGGTGTGKLFF
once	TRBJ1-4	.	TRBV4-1	TGCGCCAGCAGCTTTCACCCTGCAACTAATGAAAAACTGTTTTTT	CASSFHPATNEKLFF
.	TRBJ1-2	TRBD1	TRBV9	TGTGCCAGCAGCACCGGGACAGGGGTTGGTGGCTACACCTTC	CASSTGTGVGGYTF
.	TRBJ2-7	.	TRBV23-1	TGCGCCAGCAGTCCCCGTGCCCCCAGGATCTCCTACGAGCAGTACTTC	CASSPRAPRISYEQYF
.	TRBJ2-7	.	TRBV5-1	TGCGCCAGCAGCTTGAAAACAGTGGGTTGGGGCGAGCAGTACTTC	CASSLKTVGWGEQYF